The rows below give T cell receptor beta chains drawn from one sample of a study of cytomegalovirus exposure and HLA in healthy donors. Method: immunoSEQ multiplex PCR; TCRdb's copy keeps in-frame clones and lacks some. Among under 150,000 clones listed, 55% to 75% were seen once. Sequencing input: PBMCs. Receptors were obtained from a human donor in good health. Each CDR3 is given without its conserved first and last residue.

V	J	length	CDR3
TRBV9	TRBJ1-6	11	ASSVGEHSPLH
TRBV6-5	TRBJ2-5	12	ASSVGVIQETQY
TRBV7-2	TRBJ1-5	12	ASSLGQANQPQH
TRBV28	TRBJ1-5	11	ASSWGEDQPQH
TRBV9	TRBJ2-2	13	ASSVTGVNTGELF
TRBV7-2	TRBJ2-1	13	ASSLAVGSYNEQF
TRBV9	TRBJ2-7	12	ASSTTGTLNEQY
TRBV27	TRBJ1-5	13	ASRVTGYSNQPQH
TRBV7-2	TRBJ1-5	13	ASSTTENSNQPQH
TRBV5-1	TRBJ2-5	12	ASSHRGGLQTQY
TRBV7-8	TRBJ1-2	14	ASSRAGGQGAGGYT
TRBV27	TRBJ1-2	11	ASSPGRGYGYT
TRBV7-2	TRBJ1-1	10	ATQTPNTEAF